The 9 T cell receptor beta chains listed next were all sequenced from one sample in a study of blood T cells in healthy people across ages (dated by TCRdb to the mid-2010s). The library was built by means of 5' RACE. The instrument given in TCRdb is Illumina HiSeq 2500. A second PCR of roughly 6 to 11 cycles was run with a J-beta primer mix and a sample-barcoded 5' primer. TCRdb reprocessed the public reads (quality trimming at Q25 with fastp, clone calling with MiXCR) and kept in-frame beta chains. Each CDR3 protein gets just one entry, which takes the most common genes and DNA from the rows behind it. The sample yields about 570,000 distinct CDR3 sequences; 25% to 30% were counted once. The ten top clones hold roughly 20% of the sample. What was sequenced was blood. The receptors were sampled from a woman in her seventies in good health.

This clonotype has only a few counts. The chain carries TRBV5-6 and TRBJ2-3, with 7 bases fitting TRBD2. This CDR3 is 16 amino acids long. Germline loops: CDR1 SGHDT, CDR2 YYEEEE. Losses at the gene ends were 0 bases for V and 2 bases for J; bases not matched to a gene: 6. CDR3 DNA sequence: TGTGCCAGCAGCTTGGGGTCTAGCGGTATCACAGATACGCAGTATTTT. Its translation: CASSLGSSGITDTQYF.

The chain recombines TRBV20-1 with TRBJ1-6, with D uncertain. V lost 0 bases and J 0 bases, leaving 9 bases between the germline ends. Germline V CDR1 and CDR2: DFQATT, SNEGSKA (reference sequence). CDR3 length equals 16 residues. The CDR3 region has the DNA TGCAGTGCTAGAGAGGGGAGTGGCTCCTATAATTCACCCCTCCACTTT. Translating it yields CSAREGSGSYNSPLHF.

V usage is TRBV20-1 and J usage is TRBJ2-7, with D maybe TRBD2 (5 bases). The CDR3 sequence is 13 residues long. Germline values: CDR1 DFQATT, CDR2 SNEGSKA (reference sequence). V was cut by 4 bases and J by 2 bases, with 12 bases left in between. The CDR3 spells CSATTAGPYEQYF. CDR3 bases: TGCAGTGCTACGACGGCGGGCCCCTACGAGCAGTACTTC.

A few counts support this clonotype. The chain joins TRBV5-5 to TRBJ1-2; D call uncertain. V lost 0 bases to trimming and J lost 7 bases, with 16 bases between them. Germline assignment: CDR1 SGHKS and CDR2 YYEKEE (reference sequence). The CDR3 contains 15 residues. DNA for the CDR3: TGTGCCAGCAGCTTGGCCTGGGAGCAGGCCGGTGGCTACACCTTC. This encodes CASSLAWEQAGGYTF.

This sequence joins TRBV20-1 and TRBJ2-1; D is possibly TRBD1 (5 bases). Germline loops: CDR1 DFQATT, CDR2 SNEGSKA (reference sequence). CDR3 length: 15 amino acids. Trimming left V 0 bases short and J 0 bases short, with 9 bases between. The CDR3 DNA follows: TGCAGTGCTAGAGAGCGACAGAGCTCCTACAATGAGCAGTTCTTC. This translates into CSARERQSSYNEQFF.

This clonotype has only a few counts. The chain carries TRBV7-9 and TRBJ2-5, with a possible D match to TRBD2 (5 bases). The J call is uncertain, as TRBJ2-1 better fits the DNA end. This CDR3 is 15 amino acids long. Germline CDR1 reads SEHNR; CDR2 reads FQNEAQ (reference sequence). CDR3: CASSRPRGTYNEQFF. CDR3 sequence (DNA): TGTGCCAGCAGCCGCCCCCGGGGTACTTACAATGAGCAGTTCTTC.

J is TRBJ2-5 and V is TRBV12-3 or TRBV12-4, with D perhaps TRBD1 (5 bases). The V gene lost 3 bases and the J gene lost 9 bases, with 14 bases spanning the gap. CDR3 length: 13 residues. The CDR3 loop reads CASSFGGQGAQYF. In DNA, the CDR3 is TGTGCCAGCAGTTTCGGCGGCCAAGGGGCCCAGTACTTC.

V usage is TRBV21-1 and J usage is TRBJ2-1. TRBV21-1 is a recognized pseudogene. The CDR3 is 15 residues long. As DNA, the CDR3 is TGTGCCAGCAGCAAACGCCTAACCTTTTACAATGAGCAGTTCTTC. Translation: CASSKRLTFYNEQFF.

This clonotype was observed a few times. The chain is built from TRBV19 and TRBJ1-1; D remains ambiguous. The CDR3 covers 11 residues. The V end lost 7 bases, the J end lost 4 bases, and 7 bases lay between the germline ends. Germline values: CDR1 LNHDA, CDR2 SQIVND (reference sequence). DNA for the CDR3: TGTGCCAGTACAGGTAGCACTGAAGCTTTCTTT. The encoded protein is CASTGSTEAFF.